The 6 T cell receptor beta chains in this list originate from one sample, sequenced in a study of T-cell reconstitution after alpha-beta-depleted transplantation in children. Notes on the study in general: At around two months after transplant, the alpha-beta T cells were reportedly derived from several hundred expanded clones that came from non-depleted graft cells.

For these TCRs, the target antigens are not known. Preparation of the TCRbeta library was carried out with unique molecular identifiers. In TCRdb, the PCR reads were re-called with MiXCR into one record per CDR3 protein. This table has roughly 30,000 distinct CDR3 sequences, around 7% appearing once. Specimen: peripheral blood, collected 60 days after TCRalphabeta/CD19-depleted stem cell transplant. The receptors shown here come from a child younger than two who had a stem cell transplant for acute myeloid leukemia, so the T cells may come from the graft donor.

This clonotype was seen at least ten times. The CDR3 DNA is TGCAGCGTGGTAGCGGGCCTTGATGGAAATGAGCAGTTCTTC. Protein product: CSVVAGLDGNEQFF. The rearrangement uses TRBV29-1 and TRBJ2-1, with 7 nucleotides matching TRBD2. The CDR3 has 14 residues. Germline-derived CDR1 and CDR2 are SQVTM and ANQGSEA. The V and J ends lost 6 bases and 7 bases, in that order; junction bases with no gene match: 12.

At least ten counts were recorded for this clonotype. This sequence joins TRBV7-9 and TRBJ2-5; a weak D match, TRBD2 (5 bases). Germline V gives CDR1 SEHNR, CDR2 FQNEAQ (reference sequence). Trimming stripped 10 bases from V and 0 bases from J, with 9 bases between. The CDR3 loop spans 12 amino acids. The chain's CDR3 is CATLGDQETQYF. CDR3 sequence (DNA): TGTGCCACCCTCGGGGACCAAGAGACCCAGTACTTC. The whole variable domain, filled in from reference TRBV7-9 and TRBJ2-5, reads DTGVSQNPRHKITKRGQNVTFRCDPISEHNRLYWYRQTLGQGPEFLTYFQNEAQLEKSRLLSDRFSAERPKGSFSTLEIQRTEQGDSAMYLCATLGDQETQYFGPGTRLLVL.

The sample holds many counts of this clonotype. The chain is built from TRBV29-1 and TRBJ2-7; TRBD2 matches 9 bases. The CDR3 is 16 residues long. Germline V gene sequence: CDR1 SQVTM, CDR2 ANQGSEA. The ends lost 0 bases at V and 4 bases at J; junction bases unmatched: 10. CDR3 loop: CSVEEGSSGNLYEQYF. CDR3 in DNA: TGCAGCGTTGAAGAAGGCTCTAGCGGGAACCTATACGAGCAGTACTTC.

In its sample, this clonotype was seen many times. V and J are TRBV29-1 and TRBJ2-2; D possibly uses TRBD1 or TRBD2 (5 bases each). CDR1 is SQVTM, CDR2 ANQGSEA, per germline. Trimming pared 6 bases from V and 4 bases from J, leaving 12 bases between. The CDR3 loop spans 13 amino acids. CDR3 DNA: TGCAGCGTCGACTTGGGGGTCACCGGGGAGCTGTTTTTT. Protein sequence: CSVDLGVTGELFF.

This clonotype was detected ten times or more. The gene calls are TRBV6-2 or TRBV6-3 and TRBJ1-2; a weak D match, TRBD1 (6 bases). CDR1 is MNHEY and CDR2 is SVGEGT in the germline V gene. The CDR3 sequence is 15 residues long. With 8 bases removed from V and 2 bases from J, the gap between germline ends came to 18 bases. Written as DNA, the CDR3 is TGTGCCAGCCACCCCGGGACAAAAAGGAACTATGGCTACACCTTC. This codes for CASHPGTKRNYGYTF.

This clonotype was picked up many times. DNA of the CDR3: TGTGCCAGCACAGCTCGACAAGAGACCCAGTACTTC. This gives the protein CASTARQETQYF. This chain joins TRBV3-1 and TRBJ2-5; D remains unclear. In germline, CDR1 is LGHDT, CDR2 YNNKEL (reference sequence). CDR3 length equals 12 residues. The germline V and J ends were trimmed by 7 bases and 2 bases, with 8 bases remaining between them.